This TCR beta chain is from a study of T cells after yellow fever vaccination. Overall study results and limits: Abundant clonotypes from the bulk population could get into FACS-sorted repertoires as contaminants.

Looked up from germline, CDR1 is MNHEY and CDR2 is SVGEGT. V was trimmed by 5 bases and J by 2 bases, leaving 9 bases between them. This CDR3 contains 14 residues. As concerns this clonotype: The antigen remains undetermined.

TCRdb passed the 5' RACE reads through MiXCR, listing each CDR3 protein once. The table includes about 400,000 distinct CDR3 sequences, approximately 5.7% detected once. The gene calls are TRBV6-2 or TRBV6-3 and TRBJ2-2, with a tentative D call TRBD2 (5 bases). This receptor was identified in a man in his thirties or forties who received the YFV17D yellow fever vaccine. The sample in question was PBMCs, obtained 5 days after the yellow fever booster vaccination. The CDR3 nucleotides are TGTGCCAGCAGTAACGGACTTAACACCGGGGAGCTGTTTTTT. Translation gives CASSNGLNTGELFF.